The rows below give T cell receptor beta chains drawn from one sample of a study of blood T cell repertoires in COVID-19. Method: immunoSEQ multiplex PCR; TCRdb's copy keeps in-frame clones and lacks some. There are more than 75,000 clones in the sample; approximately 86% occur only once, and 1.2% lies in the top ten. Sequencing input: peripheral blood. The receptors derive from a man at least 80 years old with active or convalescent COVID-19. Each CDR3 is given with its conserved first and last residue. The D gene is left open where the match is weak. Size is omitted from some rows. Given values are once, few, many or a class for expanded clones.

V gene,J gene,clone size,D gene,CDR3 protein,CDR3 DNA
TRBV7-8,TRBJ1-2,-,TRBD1,CASSSMRGQGVYTF,TGTGCCAGCAGCTCCATGAGGGGACAGGGAGTATACACCTTC
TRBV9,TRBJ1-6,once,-,CASSTTVGGSPLHF,TGTGCCAGCAGCACGACAGTGGGGGGTTCACCCCTCCACTTT
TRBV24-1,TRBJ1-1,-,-,CATSDSRGGNTEAFF,TGTGCCACCAGTGATTCCCGTGGCGGGAACACTGAAGCTTTCTTT
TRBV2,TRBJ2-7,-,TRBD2,CASSESSGSWYEQYF,TGTGCCAGCAGTGAATCTAGCGGGAGTTGGTACGAGCAGTACTTC
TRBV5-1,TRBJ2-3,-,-,CASSLGGRRSDTQYF,TGCGCCAGCAGCTTGGGGGGGAGGAGGTCAGATACGCAGTATTTT
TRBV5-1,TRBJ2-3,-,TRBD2,CASSHRTSGSFLEGTDTQYF,TGCGCCAGCAGCCACAGGACTAGCGGGAGTTTTTTGGAGGGCACAGATACGCAGTATTTT
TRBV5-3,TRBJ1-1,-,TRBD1,CARLRTGSGSEAFF,TGTGCCAGACTGCGGACAGGGTCTGGTAGTGAAGCTTTCTTT
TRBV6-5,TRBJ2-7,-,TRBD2,CASSYSGLAGNYEQYF,TGTGCCAGCAGTTACTCTGGACTAGCGGGGAACTACGAGCAGTACTTC
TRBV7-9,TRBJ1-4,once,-,CASSLWTSADGKLFF,TGTGCCAGCAGCTTGTGGACAAGCGCGGACGGAAAACTGTTTTTT
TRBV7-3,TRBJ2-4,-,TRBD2,CASSCRPGLAGGYPYF,TGTGCCAGCAGCTGTAGGCCGGGACTAGCGGGAGGGTACCCGTACTTC
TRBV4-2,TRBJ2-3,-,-,CASSQGFLVSDTQYF,TGTGCCAGCAGCCAAGGTTTTCTAGTCTCAGATACGCAGTATTTT
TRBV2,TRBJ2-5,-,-,CASNWASQETQYF,TGTGCCAGCAACTGGGCGAGCCAAGAGACCCAGTACTTC
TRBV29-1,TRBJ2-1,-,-,CSVDSSHNNEQFF,TGCAGCGTTGATTCCTCTCACAACAATGAGCAGTTCTTC
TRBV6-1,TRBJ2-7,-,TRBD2,CASSESTSVPSYEQYF,TGTGCCAGCAGTGAATCGACTAGCGTCCCCTCCTACGAGCAGTACTTC
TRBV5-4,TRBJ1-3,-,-,CASSFNSGNTIYF,TGTGCCAGCAGCTTCAACTCTGGAAACACCATATATTTT
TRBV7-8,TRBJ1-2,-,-,CASSLGRGGDPLYGYTF,TGTGCCAGCAGCTTAGGTAGGGGGGGGGATCCCCTCTATGGCTACACCTTC
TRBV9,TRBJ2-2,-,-,CASSVEGGGTGELFF,TGTGCCAGCAGCGTAGAGGGAGGGGGCACCGGGGAGCTGTTTTTT
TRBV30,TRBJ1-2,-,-,CAVEQGTFYGYTF,TGTGCCGTGGAACAGGGAACTTTCTATGGCTACACCTTC
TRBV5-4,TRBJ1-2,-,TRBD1,CASSRNRGSFYGYTF,TGTGCCAGCAGCCGAAACAGGGGGTCCTTTTATGGCTACACCTTC
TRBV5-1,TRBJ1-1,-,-,CASSFDRPNTEAFF,TGCGCCAGCAGCTTTGACAGGCCTAACACTGAAGCTTTCTTT
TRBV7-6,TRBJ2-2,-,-,CASSLAAAGTGELFF,TGTGCCAGCAGCTTAGCCGCGGCCGGCACCGGGGAGCTGTTTTTT
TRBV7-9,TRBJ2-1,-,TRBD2,CASSETSGVYNEQFF,TGTGCCAGCAGCGAGACTAGCGGGGTGTACAATGAGCAGTTCTTC
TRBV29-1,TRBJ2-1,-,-,CSVDSRPGSYNEQFF,TGCAGCGTTGATTCGCGCCCAGGGTCGTACAATGAGCAGTTCTTC
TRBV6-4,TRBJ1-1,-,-,CASRVTQNTEAFF,TGTGCCAGCAGGGTGACACAGAACACTGAAGCTTTCTTT
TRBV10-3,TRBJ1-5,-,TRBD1,CAISGQGGHSNQPQHF,TGTGCCATCAGCGGACAGGGTGGCCATAGCAATCAGCCCCAGCATTTT
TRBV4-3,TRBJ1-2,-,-,CASSQEDYRLSADGYTF,TGCGCCAGCAGCCAAGAGGACTATAGGTTATCGGCAGATGGCTACACCTTC
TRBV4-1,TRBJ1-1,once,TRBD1,CASSQDTDRGPTEAFF,TGCGCCAGCAGCCAAGACACAGACAGGGGGCCTACTGAAGCTTTCTTT
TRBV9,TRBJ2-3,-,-,CASSVPGGGLLTDTQYF,TGTGCCAGCAGCGTCCCTGGTGGGGGCCTATTGACAGATACGCAGTATTTT